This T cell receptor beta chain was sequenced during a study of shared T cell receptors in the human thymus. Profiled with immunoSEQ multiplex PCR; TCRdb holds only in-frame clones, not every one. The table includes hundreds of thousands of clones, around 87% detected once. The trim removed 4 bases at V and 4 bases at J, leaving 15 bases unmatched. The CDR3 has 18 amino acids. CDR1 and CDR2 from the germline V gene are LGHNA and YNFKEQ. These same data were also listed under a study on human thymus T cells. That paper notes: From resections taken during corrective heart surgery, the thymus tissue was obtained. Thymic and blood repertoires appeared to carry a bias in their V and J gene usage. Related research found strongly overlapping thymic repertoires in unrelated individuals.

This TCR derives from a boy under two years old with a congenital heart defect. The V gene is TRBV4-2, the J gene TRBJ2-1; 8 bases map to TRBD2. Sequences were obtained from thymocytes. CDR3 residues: CASSPLVLAGGRYNEQFF. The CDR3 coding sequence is TGTGCCAGCAGCCCACTTGTCCTAGCGGGCGGACGATACAATGAGCAGTTCTTC.